The clone carrying this T cell receptor (beta chain) was seen a few times. Its antigen is unknown. The sample is drawn from a study of beta chain features in type 1 diabetes. CDR3 length equals 18 residues. V lost 0 bases to trimming and J lost 0 bases; unmatched junction nucleotides: 7. Germline CDR1 SGHNT, CDR2 YYREEE (reference sequence). The whole isolated RNA underwent reverse transcription, so sequencing captured expressed TCRB transcripts. Profiled with immunoSEQ multiplex PCR; TCRdb holds only in-frame clones, not every one. Here the sample spans 93,000 or so clones, 28% being singletons. Study observations and caveats: HLA influence on TCRB rearrangement stayed unresolved here. Over-representation of high TCR-expressing cells was a possible consequence of cDNA sequencing. All four CD4+ subsets of Type 1 diabetes patients contained TCRB CDR3s that were moderately but significantly shorter.

Sample: central memory CD4+ T cells from blood. The source of this sequence is a woman aged 18-29 years with type 1 diabetes. The rearrangement uses TRBV5-4 and TRBJ2-1, with 9 bases that match TRBD2. CDR3 loop: CASSLGLAAESSYNEQFF. The CDR3 DNA follows: TGTGCCAGCAGCTTGGGACTAGCGGCTGAAAGCTCCTACAATGAGCAGTTCTTC. Full variable domain (rest looked up from reference TRBV5-4 and TRBJ2-1): ETGVTQSPTHLIKTRGQQVTLRCSSQSGHNTVSWYQQALGQGPQFIFQYYREEENGRGNFPPRFSGLQFPNYSSELNVNALELDDSALYLCASSLGLAAESSYNEQFFGPGTRLTVL.